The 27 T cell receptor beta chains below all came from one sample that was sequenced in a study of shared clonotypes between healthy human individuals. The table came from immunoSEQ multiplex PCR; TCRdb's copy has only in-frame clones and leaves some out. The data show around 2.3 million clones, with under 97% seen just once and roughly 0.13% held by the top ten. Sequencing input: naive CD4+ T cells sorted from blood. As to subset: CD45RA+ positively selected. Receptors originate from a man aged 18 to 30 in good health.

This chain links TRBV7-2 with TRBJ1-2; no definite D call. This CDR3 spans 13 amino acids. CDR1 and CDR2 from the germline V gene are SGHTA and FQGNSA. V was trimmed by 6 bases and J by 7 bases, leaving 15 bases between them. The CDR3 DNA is TGTGCCAGCAGTTCTGCAAAGGGTAGTGGCTACACCTTC. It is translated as CASSSAKGSGYTF.

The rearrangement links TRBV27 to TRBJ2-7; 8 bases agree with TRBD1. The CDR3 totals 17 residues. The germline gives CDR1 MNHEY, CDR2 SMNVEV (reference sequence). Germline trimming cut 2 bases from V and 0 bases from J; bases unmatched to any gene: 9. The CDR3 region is CASSLAGGLRTSYEQYF. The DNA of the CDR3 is TGTGCCAGCAGTTTAGCAGGGGGCTTGCGGACCTCCTACGAGCAGTACTTC.

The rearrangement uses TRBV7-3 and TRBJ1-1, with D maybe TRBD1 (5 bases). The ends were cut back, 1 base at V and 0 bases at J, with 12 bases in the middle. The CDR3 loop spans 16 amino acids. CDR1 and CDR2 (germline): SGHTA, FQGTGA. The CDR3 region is CASSLKGRDLNTEAFF. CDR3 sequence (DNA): TGTGCCAGCAGCTTAAAGGGGAGGGATTTGAACACTGAAGCTTTCTTT.

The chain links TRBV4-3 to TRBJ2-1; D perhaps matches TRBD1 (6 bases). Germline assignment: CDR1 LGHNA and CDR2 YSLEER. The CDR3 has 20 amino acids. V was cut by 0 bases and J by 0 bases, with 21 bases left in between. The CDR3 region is CASSQEGAGDVLPSYNEQFF. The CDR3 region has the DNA TGCGCCAGCAGCCAAGAGGGGGCGGGTGATGTCCTACCCTCCTACAATGAGCAGTTCTTC.

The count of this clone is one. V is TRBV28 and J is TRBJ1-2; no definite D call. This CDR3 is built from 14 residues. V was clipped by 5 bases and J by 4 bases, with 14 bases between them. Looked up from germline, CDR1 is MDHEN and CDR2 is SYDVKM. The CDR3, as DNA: TGTGCCAGCAGTCCCCCGTTGAGCATCTATGGCTACACCTTC. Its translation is CASSPPLSIYGYTF.

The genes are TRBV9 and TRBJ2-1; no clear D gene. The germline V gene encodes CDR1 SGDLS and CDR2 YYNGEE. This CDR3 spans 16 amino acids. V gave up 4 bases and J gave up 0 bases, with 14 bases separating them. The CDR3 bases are TGTGCCAGCAGCCTTTCCACGGGTTTCTCCTACAATGAGCAGTTCTTC. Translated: CASSLSTGFSYNEQFF.

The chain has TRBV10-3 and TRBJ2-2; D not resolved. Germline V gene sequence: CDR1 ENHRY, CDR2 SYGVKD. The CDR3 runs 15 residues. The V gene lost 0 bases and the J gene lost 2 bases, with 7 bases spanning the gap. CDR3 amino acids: CAISESQANTGELFF. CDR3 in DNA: TGTGCCATCAGTGAGTCCCAGGCCAACACCGGGGAGCTGTTTTTT.

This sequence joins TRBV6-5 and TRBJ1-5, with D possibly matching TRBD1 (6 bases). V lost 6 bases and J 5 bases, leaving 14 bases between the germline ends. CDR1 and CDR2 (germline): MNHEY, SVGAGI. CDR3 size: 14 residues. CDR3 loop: CASRRDIGDQPQHF. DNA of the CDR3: TGTGCCAGCAGACGGGACATAGGCGATCAGCCCCAGCATTTT.

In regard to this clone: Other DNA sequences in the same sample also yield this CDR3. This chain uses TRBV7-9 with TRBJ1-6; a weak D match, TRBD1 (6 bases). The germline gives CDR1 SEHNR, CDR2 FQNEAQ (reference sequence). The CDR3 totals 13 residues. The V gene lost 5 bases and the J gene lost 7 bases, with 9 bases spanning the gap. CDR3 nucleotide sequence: TGTGCCAGCAGCCCCCAGGGGAATTCACCCCTCCACTTT. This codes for CASSPQGNSPLHF. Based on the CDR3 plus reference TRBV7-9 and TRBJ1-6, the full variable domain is DTGVSQNPRHKITKRGQNVTFRCDPISEHNRLYWYRQTLGQGPEFLTYFQNEAQLEKSRLLSDRFSAERPKGSFSTLEIQRTEQGDSAMYLCASSPQGNSPLHFGNGTRLTVT.

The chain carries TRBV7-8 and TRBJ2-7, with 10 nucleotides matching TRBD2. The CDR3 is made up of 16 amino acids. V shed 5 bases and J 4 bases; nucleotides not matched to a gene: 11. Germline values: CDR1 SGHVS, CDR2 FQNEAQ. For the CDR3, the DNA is TGTGCCAGCAGCATAGGAGGGCTAGCGGGAGTTTACGAGCAGTACTTC. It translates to CASSIGGLAGVYEQYF.

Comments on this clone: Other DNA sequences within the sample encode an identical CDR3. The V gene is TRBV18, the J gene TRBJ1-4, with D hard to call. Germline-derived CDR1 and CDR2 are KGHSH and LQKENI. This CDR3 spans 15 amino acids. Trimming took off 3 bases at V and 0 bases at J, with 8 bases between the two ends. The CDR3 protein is CASSPIRATNEKLFF. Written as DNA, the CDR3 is TGTGCCAGCTCACCGATCAGAGCAACTAATGAAAAACTGTTTTTT.

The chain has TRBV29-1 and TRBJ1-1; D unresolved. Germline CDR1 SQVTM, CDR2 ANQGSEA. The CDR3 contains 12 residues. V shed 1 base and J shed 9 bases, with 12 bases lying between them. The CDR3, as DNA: TGCAGCGTTGAAGTAGTAGGGCAGAAAGCTTTCTTT. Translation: CSVEVVGQKAFF.

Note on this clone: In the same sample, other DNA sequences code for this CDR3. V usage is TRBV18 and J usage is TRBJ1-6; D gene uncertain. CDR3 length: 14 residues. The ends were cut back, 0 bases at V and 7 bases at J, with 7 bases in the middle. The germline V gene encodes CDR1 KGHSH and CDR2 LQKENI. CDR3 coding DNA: TGTGCCAGCTCACCACCGGGCGGAAATTCACCCCTCCACTTT. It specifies CASSPPGGNSPLHF.

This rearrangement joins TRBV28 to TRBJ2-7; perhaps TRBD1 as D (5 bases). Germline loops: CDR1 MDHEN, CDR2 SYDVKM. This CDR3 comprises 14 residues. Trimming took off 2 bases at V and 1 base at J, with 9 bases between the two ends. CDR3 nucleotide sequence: TGTGCCAGCAGTTTACGGTACAGGTCCTACGAGCAGTACTTC. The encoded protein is CASSLRYRSYEQYF.

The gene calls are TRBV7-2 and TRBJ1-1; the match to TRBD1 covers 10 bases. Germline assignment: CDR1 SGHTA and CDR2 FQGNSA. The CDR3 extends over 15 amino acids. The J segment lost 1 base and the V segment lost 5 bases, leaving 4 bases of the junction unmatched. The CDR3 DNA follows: TGTGCCAGCAGCGCACGGACAGGGGGGAACACTGAAGCTTTCTTT. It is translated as CASSARTGGNTEAFF.

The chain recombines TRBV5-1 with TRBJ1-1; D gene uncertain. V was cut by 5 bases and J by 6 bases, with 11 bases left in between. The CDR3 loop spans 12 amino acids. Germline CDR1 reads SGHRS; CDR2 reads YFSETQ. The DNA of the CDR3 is TGCGCCAGCAGTAACCGGGCGTCTGAAGCTTTCTTT. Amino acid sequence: CASSNRASEAFF.

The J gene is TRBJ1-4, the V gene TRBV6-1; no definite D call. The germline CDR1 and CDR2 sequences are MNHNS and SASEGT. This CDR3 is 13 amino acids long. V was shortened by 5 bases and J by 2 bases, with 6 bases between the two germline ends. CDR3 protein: CASSRLTNEKLFF. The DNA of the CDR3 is TGTGCCAGCAGTCGCCTTACTAATGAAAAACTGTTTTTT.

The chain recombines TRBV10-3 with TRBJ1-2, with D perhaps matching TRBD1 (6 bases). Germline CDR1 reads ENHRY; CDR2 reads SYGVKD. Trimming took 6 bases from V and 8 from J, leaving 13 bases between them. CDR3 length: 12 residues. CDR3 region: CAISNTGLGYTF. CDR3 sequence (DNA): TGTGCCATCAGCAACACAGGGCTCGGCTACACCTTC.

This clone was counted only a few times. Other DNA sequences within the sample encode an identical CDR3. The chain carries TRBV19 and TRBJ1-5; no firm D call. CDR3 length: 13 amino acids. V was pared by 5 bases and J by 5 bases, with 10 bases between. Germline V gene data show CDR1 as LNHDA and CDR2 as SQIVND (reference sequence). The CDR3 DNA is TGTGCCAGTAGTCTGAGGGTCGATCAGCCCCAGCATTTT. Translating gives CASSLRVDQPQHF.

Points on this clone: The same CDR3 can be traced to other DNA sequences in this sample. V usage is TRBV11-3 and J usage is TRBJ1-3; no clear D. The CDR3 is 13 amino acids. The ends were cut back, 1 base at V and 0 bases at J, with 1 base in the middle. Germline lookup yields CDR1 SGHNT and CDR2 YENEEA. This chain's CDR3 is CASSLVSGNTIYF. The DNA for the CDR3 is TGTGCCAGCAGCTTAGTCTCTGGAAACACCATATATTTT.

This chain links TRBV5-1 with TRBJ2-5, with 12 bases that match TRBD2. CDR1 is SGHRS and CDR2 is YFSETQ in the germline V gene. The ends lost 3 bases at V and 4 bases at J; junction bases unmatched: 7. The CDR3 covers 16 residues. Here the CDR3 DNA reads TGCGCCAGCAGCTACCGGACTAGCGGGACCCTAGAGACCCAGTACTTC. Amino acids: CASSYRTSGTLETQYF.

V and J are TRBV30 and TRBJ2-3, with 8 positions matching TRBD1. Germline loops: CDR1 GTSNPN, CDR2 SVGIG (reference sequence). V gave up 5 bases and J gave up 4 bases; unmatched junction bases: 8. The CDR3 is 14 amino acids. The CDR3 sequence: CAWVRTGKADTQYF. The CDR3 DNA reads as TGTGCCTGGGTACGGACAGGGAAAGCAGATACGCAGTATTTT. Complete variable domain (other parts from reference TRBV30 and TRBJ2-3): SQTIHQWPATLVQPVGSPLSLECTVEGTSNPNLYWYRQAAGRGLQLLFYSVGIGQISSEVPQNLSASRPQDRQFILSSKKLLLSDSGFYLCAWVRTGKADTQYFGPGTRLTVL.

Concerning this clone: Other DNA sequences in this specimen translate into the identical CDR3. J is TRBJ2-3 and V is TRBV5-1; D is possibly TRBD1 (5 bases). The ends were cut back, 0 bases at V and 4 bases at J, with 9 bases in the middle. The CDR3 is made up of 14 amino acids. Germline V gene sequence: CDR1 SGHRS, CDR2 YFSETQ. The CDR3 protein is CASSLGGLPDTQYF. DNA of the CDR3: TGCGCCAGCAGCTTGGGGGGCCTACCAGATACGCAGTATTTT.

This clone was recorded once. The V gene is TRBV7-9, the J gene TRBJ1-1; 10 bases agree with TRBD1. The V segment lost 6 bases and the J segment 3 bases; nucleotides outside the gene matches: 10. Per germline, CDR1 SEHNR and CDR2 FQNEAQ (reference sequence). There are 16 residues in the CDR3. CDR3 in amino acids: CASRPNDRGRYTEAFF. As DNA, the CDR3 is TGTGCCAGCAGGCCAAACGACAGGGGGCGGTACACTGAAGCTTTCTTT.

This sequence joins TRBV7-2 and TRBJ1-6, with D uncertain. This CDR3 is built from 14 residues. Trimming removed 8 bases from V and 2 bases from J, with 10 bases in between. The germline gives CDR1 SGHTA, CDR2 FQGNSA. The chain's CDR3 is CASAPVAYNSPLHF. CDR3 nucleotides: TGTGCCAGCGCCCCGGTGGCCTATAATTCACCCCTCCACTTT. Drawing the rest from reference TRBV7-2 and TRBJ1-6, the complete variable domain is GAGVSQSPSNKVTEKGKDVELRCDPISGHTALYWYRQSLGQGLEFLIYFQGNSAPDKSGLPSDRFSAERTGGSVSTLTIQRTQQEDSAVYLCASAPVAYNSPLHFGNGTRLTVT.

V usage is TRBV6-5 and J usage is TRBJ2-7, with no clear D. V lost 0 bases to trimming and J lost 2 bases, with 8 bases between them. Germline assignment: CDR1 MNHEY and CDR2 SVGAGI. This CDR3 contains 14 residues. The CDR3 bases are TGTGCCAGCAGTTACTCCTCGCAGACCTACGAGCAGTACTTC. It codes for CASSYSSQTYEQYF.

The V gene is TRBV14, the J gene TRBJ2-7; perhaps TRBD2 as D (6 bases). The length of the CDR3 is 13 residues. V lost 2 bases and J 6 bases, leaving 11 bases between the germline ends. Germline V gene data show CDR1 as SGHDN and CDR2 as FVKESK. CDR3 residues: CASSQMGGLEQYF. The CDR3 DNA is TGTGCCAGCAGCCAAATGGGGGGACTCGAGCAGTACTTC.